This TCR beta chain was documented in a study of blood T cells in healthy people across ages. A second PCR of 7 to 11 cycles used a sample-barcoded 5' primer and a J-beta primer mix. TCRdb re-called the 5' RACE reads with MiXCR, one entry per CDR3 protein. The sample has hundreds of thousands of distinct CDR3 sequences, roughly 43% seen once. The donors, healthy Caucasians from Russia, were aged 6 to 90. At least 5.5 micrograms of total RNA were extracted per sample. What was sequenced was blood. This sequence was found in a man older than 75 in good health.

The CDR3 DNA reads as TGTGCCAGCAGCGTAGGTGCCTTACCGGGGTACAATGAGCAGTTCTTC. Protein: CASSVGALPGYNEQFF. V usage is TRBV9 and J usage is TRBJ2-1, with D tentatively TRBD2 (5 bases). The germline gives CDR1 SGDLS, CDR2 YYNGEE. The V gene lost 0 bases and the J gene lost 4 bases, with 14 bases spanning the gap. The CDR3 length is 16 residues.